The 7 T cell receptor beta chains presented below share a single source sample, sequenced in a study of blood T cells in healthy people across ages. A second about 7 to 12 cycle PCR used barcoded and J-beta primers. TCRdb reanalysed the 5' RACE reads using MiXCR and keeps one entry per CDR3 protein. The sample has nearly 1 million distinct CDR3 sequences; just over 50% are singletons. The sample comprised blood. The receptors originated from a woman aged 60-75 years in good health.

This clonotype was seen a handful of times. The chain links TRBV20-1 to TRBJ2-1, with 15 positions matching TRBD2. The germline V gene encodes CDR1 DFQATT and CDR2 SNEGSKA (reference sequence). CDR3 length equals 15 residues. V shed 7 bases, J shed 9 bases, and the junction held 10 bases outside the gene matches. CDR3 nucleotides: TGCAGTGGAAAACCCAGGACTAGCGGGAGGGGTGAGCAGTTCTTC. Protein: CSGKPRTSGRGEQFF.

This chain links TRBV25-1 with TRBJ2-3, with a tentative D call TRBD1 (5 bases). Germline CDR1 MGHDK, CDR2 SYGVNS. Trimming cost V 0 bases and J 6 bases, with 10 bases left between them. CDR3 length: 14 residues. Here the CDR3 DNA reads TGTGCCAGCAGTGAATACAGGGTCGGGGATACGCAGTATTTT. Translated: CASSEYRVGDTQYF.

The V call is TRBV6-1, the J call TRBJ2-5; TRBD1 or TRBD2 may be the D gene (5 bases each). The CDR3 runs 14 residues. V was trimmed by 7 bases and J by 7 bases, leaving 19 bases between them. From germline, CDR1 is MNHNS and CDR2 SASEGT. The DNA of the CDR3 is TGTGCCAGCACCTTGGACGGGGCTTTAGGGACCCAGTACTTC. This sequence encodes CASTLDGALGTQYF.

J is TRBJ2-7 and V is TRBV27; weak D call: TRBD1 (5 bases). The V gene's germline CDR1 is MNHEY and CDR2 SMNVEV (reference sequence). Trimming shortened V by 3 bases and J by 1 base, and 10 bases separated the two germline ends. This CDR3 comprises 14 residues. The CDR3 nucleotides read TGTGCCAGCAGTTTCCGCAGGGAATCCTACGAGCAGTACTTC. This codes for CASSFRRESYEQYF.

The CDR3 sequence: CASGSDRGLGAKNIQYF. CDR3 sequence (DNA): TGTGCCAGCGGCTCCGACAGGGGGCTGGGAGCCAAAAACATTCAGTACTTC. The rearrangement uses TRBV7-9 and TRBJ2-4, with 10 nucleotides matching TRBD1. Per the germline V gene, CDR1 is SEHNR and CDR2 is FQNEAQ (reference sequence). The CDR3 has 17 amino acids. V lost 8 bases to trimming and J lost 0 bases; unmatched junction nucleotides: 10.

A few counts support this clonotype. V usage is TRBV5-1 and J usage is TRBJ2-5, with 8 nucleotides matching TRBD1. V dropped 5 bases and J dropped 4; count of bases not matched to a gene: 10. The germline CDR1 and CDR2 sequences are SGHRS and YFSETQ. The CDR3 length is 15 residues. The CDR3 spells CASSQGALEGETQYF. The CDR3, as DNA: TGCGCCAGCAGTCAGGGGGCGCTCGAGGGAGAGACCCAGTACTTC.

The V call is TRBV4-2, the J call TRBJ2-4, with D perhaps TRBD2 (6 bases). The better agreement between TRBJ2-7 and the DNA end casts doubt on the J call. CDR3 size: 15 residues. CDR1 and CDR2 (germline): LGHNA, YNFKEQ. The CDR3 region is CASRIESGSANEQYF. CDR3 nucleotides: TGTGCCAGCAGAATCGAAAGCGGGTCCGCCAACGAGCAGTACTTC.